The 13 T cell receptor beta chains given below trace back to one sample, sequenced in a study of post-analysis software for immune sequencing data. Unique molecular identifiers were carried by the TCR beta cDNA libraries. TCRdb reprocessed the PCR reads via MiXCR and lists one record per CDR3 protein. The repertoire consists of hundreds of thousands of distinct CDR3 sequences, with 25% to 30% occurring once and the leading ten covering 0.56%. These receptors' targets are unknown. Findings and limits, study-wide: A handful of TRBV segments were significantly more frequent in patients than in controls. TRBV5-6, TRBV5-1 and TRBV20-1 were among these segments.

The material sequenced was blood. All receptors come from a girl aged 10 to 17 with multiple sclerosis.

This clonotype has ten or more counts. The rearrangement joins TRBV12-3 or TRBV12-4 to TRBJ2-6; D uncertain. V shed 6 bases and J shed 0 bases, with 9 bases lying between them. The CDR3 consists of 15 residues. CDR3 in amino acids: CASSRRGSGANVLTF. Written as DNA, the CDR3 is TGTGCCAGCAGCCGTAGAGGCTCTGGGGCCAACGTCCTGACTTTC.

The V gene is TRBV6-1, the J gene TRBJ1-2, with no clear D. Germline CDR1 reads MNHNS; CDR2 reads SASEGT. V was shortened by 7 bases and J by 0 bases, with 21 bases between the two germline ends. This CDR3 has 17 residues. The CDR3 loop reads CASTRTAVGIANYGYTF. The CDR3 nucleotides are TGTGCCAGCACGCGGACCGCCGTGGGAATTGCTAACTATGGCTACACCTTC.

This clonotype has a handful of counts. This chain uses TRBV28 with TRBJ2-7; D gene unclear. Trimming left V 5 bases short and J 2 bases short, with 16 bases between. There are 15 residues in the CDR3. Looked up from germline, CDR1 is MDHEN and CDR2 is SYDVKM. In DNA, the CDR3 is TGTGCCAGCAGTGGAGCGCTGGGAATTACCTACGAGCAGTACTTC. Translation gives CASSGALGITYEQYF.

There are a few counts of this clonotype. V is TRBV7-2 and J is TRBJ1-5; 9 bases match TRBD1. With V trimmed by 5 bases and J by 5 bases, 4 bases remained unmatched. Germline CDR1 is SGHTA and CDR2 is FQGNSA. The CDR3 length is 14 residues. The CDR3 DNA is TGTGCCAGCAGCGTACAGGGGGCTTATCAGCCCCAGCATTTT. Residues: CASSVQGAYQPQHF.

This clonotype was seen only a few times. The gene calls are TRBV25-1 and TRBJ2-1; no clear D gene. This CDR3 is 14 amino acids long. The V gene lost 8 bases and the J gene lost 0 bases, with 11 bases spanning the gap. Germline values: CDR1 MGHDK, CDR2 SYGVNS. The CDR3 region has the DNA TGTGCCAGCGCCCCGGATCGCTCCTACAATGAGCAGTTCTTC. Translation: CASAPDRSYNEQFF.

This clonotype has a count of ten or more. This chain uses TRBV7-9 with TRBJ2-1; D gene unclear. In germline, CDR1 is SEHNR, CDR2 FQNEAQ (reference sequence). Trimming took off 3 bases at V and 6 bases at J, with 6 bases between the two ends. The CDR3 loop spans 12 amino acids. This CDR3 reads CASSFGRNEQFF. The CDR3 coding sequence is TGTGCCAGCAGCTTCGGGCGCAATGAGCAGTTCTTC.

The CDR3 DNA is TGTGCCAGCAGCAGTACGTCAGGGCCCAAAAACATTCAGTACTTC. Its protein is CASSSTSGPKNIQYF. The rearrangement joins TRBV7-9 to TRBJ2-4, with a weak D call TRBD1 (5 bases). Trimming pared 5 bases from V and 2 bases from J, leaving 13 bases between. Germline V gives CDR1 SEHNR, CDR2 FQNEAQ (reference sequence). This CDR3 comprises 15 residues.

As regards this clonotype: Germline and junction disagree at one end, which may indicate a read error. The J gene is TRBJ1-2, the V gene TRBV7-9; TRBD1 matches at 8 bases. The CDR3 has 14 residues. CDR1 is SEHNR and CDR2 is FQNEAQ in the germline V gene (reference sequence). CDR3 protein: CASSLAQGANGYTF. The CDR3 DNA reads as TGTGCCAGCAGCTTAGCCCAGGGGGCGAATGGGTACACCTTC.

The chain uses TRBV20-1 and TRBJ2-2; 10 bases align to TRBD1. The germline V gene encodes CDR1 DFQATT and CDR2 SNEGSKA (reference sequence). The ends lost 6 bases at V and 4 bases at J; junction bases unmatched: 20. The CDR3 sequence is 19 residues long. The CDR3 loop reads CSAVRDRGEAPDGTGELFF. As DNA, the CDR3 is TGCAGTGCCGTACGGGACAGGGGAGAGGCGCCAGACGGCACCGGGGAGCTGTTTTTT.

This clonotype has just a few counts. The rearrangement joins TRBV3-1 to TRBJ2-1; 11 bases match TRBD2. V was pared by 3 bases and J by 2 bases, with 3 bases of the junction left unmatched. Germline V gene data show CDR1 as LGHDT and CDR2 as YNNKEL (reference sequence). The CDR3 contains 16 residues. The chain's CDR3 is CASSQLAGGPYNEQFF. For the CDR3, the DNA is TGTGCCAGCAGCCAGCTAGCGGGAGGACCCTACAATGAGCAGTTCTTC.

In its sample, this clonotype was seen a few times. The chain has TRBV4-1 and TRBJ2-5; TRBD2 agrees at 8 bases. The V gene's germline CDR1 is MGHRA and CDR2 YSYEKL. The CDR3 is 17 residues long. With V trimmed by 0 bases and J by 4 bases, 10 bases remained unmatched. The CDR3 here is CASSQDGGPLAGETQYF. The CDR3 region has the DNA TGCGCCAGCAGCCAAGATGGCGGGCCCCTAGCGGGAGAGACCCAGTACTTC.

V usage is TRBV5-5 and J usage is TRBJ2-1; 8 positions match TRBD2. Germline CDR1 SGHKS, CDR2 YYEKEE (reference sequence). V was clipped by 0 bases and J by 6 bases; unmatched bases: 8. The CDR3 consists of 16 residues. CDR3: CASSLVGGGYVNEQFF. The CDR3 nucleotides are TGTGCCAGCAGCTTGGTCGGCGGGGGGTATGTCAATGAGCAGTTCTTC.

This clonotype was seen at least ten times. The V call is TRBV29-1, the J call TRBJ1-2; D is undetermined. The ends were cut back, 0 bases at V and 4 bases at J, with 9 bases in the middle. The CDR3 covers 13 residues. Germline-derived CDR1 and CDR2 are SQVTM and ANQGSEA. The CDR3 DNA reads TGCAGCGTTGAAGATCGTCTTGTCTATGGCTACACCTTC. Translated: CSVEDRLVYGYTF.